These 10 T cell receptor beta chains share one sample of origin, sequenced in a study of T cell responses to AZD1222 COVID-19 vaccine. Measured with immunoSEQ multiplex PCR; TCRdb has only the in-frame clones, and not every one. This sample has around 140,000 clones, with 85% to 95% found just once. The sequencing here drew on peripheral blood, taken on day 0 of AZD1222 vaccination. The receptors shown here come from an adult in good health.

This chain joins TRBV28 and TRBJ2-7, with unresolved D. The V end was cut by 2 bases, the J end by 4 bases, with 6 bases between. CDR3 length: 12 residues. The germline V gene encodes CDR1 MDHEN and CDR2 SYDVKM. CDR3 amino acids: CASSLAAYEQYF. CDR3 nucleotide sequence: TGTGCCAGCAGTTTAGCAGCGTACGAGCAGTACTTC.

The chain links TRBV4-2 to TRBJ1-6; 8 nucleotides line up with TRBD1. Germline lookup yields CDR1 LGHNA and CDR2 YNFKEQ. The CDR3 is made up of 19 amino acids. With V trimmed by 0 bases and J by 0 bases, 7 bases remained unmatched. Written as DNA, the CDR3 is TGTGCCAGCAGCCAAGAGGGACAGGCCTTGAGCTCCTATAATTCACCCCTCCACTTT. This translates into CASSQEGQALSSYNSPLHF.

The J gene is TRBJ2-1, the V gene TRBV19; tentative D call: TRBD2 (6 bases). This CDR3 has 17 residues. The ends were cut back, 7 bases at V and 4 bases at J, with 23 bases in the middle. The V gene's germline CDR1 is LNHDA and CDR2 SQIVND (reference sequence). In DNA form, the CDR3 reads TGTGCCAGTAATAAAGGATGGCGGGAAATTTCATACAATGAGCAGTTCTTC. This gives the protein CASNKGWREISYNEQFF.

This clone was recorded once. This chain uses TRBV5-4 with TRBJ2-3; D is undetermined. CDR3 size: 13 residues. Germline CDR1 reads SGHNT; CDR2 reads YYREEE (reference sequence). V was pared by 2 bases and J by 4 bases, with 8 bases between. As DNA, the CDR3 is TGTGCCAGCAGCTTTTTTGGGGCAGATACGCAGTATTTT. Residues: CASSFFGADTQYF.

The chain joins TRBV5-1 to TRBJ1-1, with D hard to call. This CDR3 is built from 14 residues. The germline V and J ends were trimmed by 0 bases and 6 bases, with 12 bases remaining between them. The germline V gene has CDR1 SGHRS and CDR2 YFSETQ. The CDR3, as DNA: TGCGCCAGCAGCTTGGAGTTTTTTCGGCCTGAAGCTTTCTTT. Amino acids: CASSLEFFRPEAFF.

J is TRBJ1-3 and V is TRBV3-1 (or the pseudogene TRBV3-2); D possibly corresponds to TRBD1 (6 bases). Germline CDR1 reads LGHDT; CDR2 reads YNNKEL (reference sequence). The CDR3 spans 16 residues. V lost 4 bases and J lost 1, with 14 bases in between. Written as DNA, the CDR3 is TGTGCCAGCAGCCCTCATACAGGGATTTCTGGAAACACCATATATTTT. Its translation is CASSPHTGISGNTIYF.

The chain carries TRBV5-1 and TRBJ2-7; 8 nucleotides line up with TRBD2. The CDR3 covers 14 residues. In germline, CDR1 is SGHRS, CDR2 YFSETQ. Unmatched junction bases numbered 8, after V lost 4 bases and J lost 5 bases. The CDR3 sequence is CASSTSGSWNEQYF. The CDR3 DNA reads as TGCGCCAGCAGCACCAGCGGGAGCTGGAACGAGCAGTACTTC.

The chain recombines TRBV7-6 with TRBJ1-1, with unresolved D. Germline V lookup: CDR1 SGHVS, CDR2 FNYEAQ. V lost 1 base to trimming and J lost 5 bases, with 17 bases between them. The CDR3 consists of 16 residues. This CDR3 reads CASSLVLPKVGTEAFF. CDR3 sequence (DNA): TGTGCCAGCAGCTTAGTTCTCCCGAAGGTGGGTACTGAAGCTTTCTTT.

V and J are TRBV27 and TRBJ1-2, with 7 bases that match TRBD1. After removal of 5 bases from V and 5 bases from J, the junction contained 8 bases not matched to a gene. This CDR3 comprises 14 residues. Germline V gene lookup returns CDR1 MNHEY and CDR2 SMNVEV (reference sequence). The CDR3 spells CASSIGQDFYGYTF. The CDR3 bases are TGTGCCAGCAGTATTGGACAGGACTTTTATGGCTACACCTTC.

The chain's CDR3 is CASSLVGTLNTEAFF. The CDR3 bases are TGTGCCAGCAGTTTAGTGGGGACACTGAACACTGAAGCTTTCTTT. J is TRBJ1-1 and V is TRBV28, with TRBD1 as a possible D gene (6 bases). The CDR3 covers 15 residues. From germline, CDR1 is MDHEN and CDR2 SYDVKM. The V and J ends lost 2 bases and 0 bases respectively, with 10 bases between them.